This TCR beta chain was sequenced in a study of cytomegalovirus exposure and HLA in healthy donors. Study-wide background: Unique TCR beta sequences numbering around 110 million came from 150 million to 200 million T cells in an earlier analysis. Researchers found that more than 70% of some 400 genotyped donors fell within the Caucasian-associated ancestry cluster.

The CDR3 spans 15 residues. V lost 2 bases to trimming and J lost 3 bases; unmatched junction nucleotides: 5. Germline-derived CDR1 and CDR2 are ENHRY and SYGVKD. PCR amplification relied on 60 Vbeta primers (plus 13 Jbeta primers). Assay: immunoSEQ multiplex PCR; the TCRdb copy retains only in-frame clones and omits some. The table records around 99,000 clones, less than 85% of them present only once. The sample comprised PBMCs. The sequence was obtained from a man younger than 30 in good health and CMV-seronegative. The chain has TRBV10-3 and TRBJ2-5; TRBD1 agrees at 8 bases. CDR3 protein: CAISEQYRGEETQYF. The CDR3 DNA sequence: TGTGCCATCAGTGAGCAGTACAGGGGGGAAGAGACCCAGTACTTC.